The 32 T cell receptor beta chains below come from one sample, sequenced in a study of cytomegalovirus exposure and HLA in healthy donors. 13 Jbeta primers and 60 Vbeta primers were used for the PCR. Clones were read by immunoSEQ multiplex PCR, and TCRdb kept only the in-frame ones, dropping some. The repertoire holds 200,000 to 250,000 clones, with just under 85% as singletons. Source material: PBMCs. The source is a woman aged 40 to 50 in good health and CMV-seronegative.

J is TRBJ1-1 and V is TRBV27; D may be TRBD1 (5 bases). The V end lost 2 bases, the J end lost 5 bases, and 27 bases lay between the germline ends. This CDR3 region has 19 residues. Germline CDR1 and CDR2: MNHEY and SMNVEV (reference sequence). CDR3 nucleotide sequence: TGTGCCAGCAGTTTACCCTGGCAGGGACCCCCATTAGCGGGGACTGAAGCTTTCTTT. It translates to CASSLPWQGPPLAGTEAFF.

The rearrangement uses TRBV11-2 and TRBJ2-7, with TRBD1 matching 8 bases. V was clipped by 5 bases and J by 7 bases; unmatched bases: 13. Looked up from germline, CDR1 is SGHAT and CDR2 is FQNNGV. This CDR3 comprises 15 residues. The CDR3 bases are TGTGCCAGCAGCCGACGGACAGGGTGGGCCTGGGAGCAGTACTTC. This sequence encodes CASSRRTGWAWEQYF.

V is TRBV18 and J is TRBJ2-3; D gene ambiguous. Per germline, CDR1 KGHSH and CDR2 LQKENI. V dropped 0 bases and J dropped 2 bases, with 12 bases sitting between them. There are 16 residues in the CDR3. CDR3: CASSPPDNTNTDTQYF. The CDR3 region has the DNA TGTGCCAGCTCACCACCAGATAACACTAACACAGATACGCAGTATTTT.

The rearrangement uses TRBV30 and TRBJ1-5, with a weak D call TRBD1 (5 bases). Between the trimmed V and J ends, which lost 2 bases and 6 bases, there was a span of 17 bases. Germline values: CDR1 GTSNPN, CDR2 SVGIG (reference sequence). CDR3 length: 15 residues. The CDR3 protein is CAWSSPLGGAQPQHF. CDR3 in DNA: TGTGCCTGGAGTTCCCCCTTGGGAGGGGCTCAGCCCCAGCATTTT.

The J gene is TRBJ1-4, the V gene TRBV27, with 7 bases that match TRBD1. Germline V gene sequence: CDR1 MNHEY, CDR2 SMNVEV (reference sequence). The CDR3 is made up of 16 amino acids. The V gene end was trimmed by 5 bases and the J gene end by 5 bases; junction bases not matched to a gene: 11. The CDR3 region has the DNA TGTGCCAGCAGTCCCCGCCCACAGGGGAGAAATGAAAAACTGTTTTTT. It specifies CASSPRPQGRNEKLFF.

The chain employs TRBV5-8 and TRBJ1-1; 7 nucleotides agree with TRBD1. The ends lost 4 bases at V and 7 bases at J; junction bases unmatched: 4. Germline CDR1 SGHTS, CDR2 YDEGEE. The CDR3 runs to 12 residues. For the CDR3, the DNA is TGTGCCAGCAGCAGAGGGGGCAGTGAAGCTTTCTTT. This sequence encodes CASSRGGSEAFF.

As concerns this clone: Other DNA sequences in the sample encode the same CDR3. The CDR3 sequence: CSAKGGAEAFF. CDR3 nucleotides: TGCAGTGCGAAGGGGGGGGCTGAAGCTTTCTTT. The chain combines TRBV20-1 with TRBJ1-1; D may be TRBD1 (6 bases). CDR1 and CDR2 from the germline V gene are DFQATT and SNEGSKA (reference sequence). CDR3 length: 11 amino acids. Trimming left V 6 bases short and J 6 bases short, with 11 bases between.

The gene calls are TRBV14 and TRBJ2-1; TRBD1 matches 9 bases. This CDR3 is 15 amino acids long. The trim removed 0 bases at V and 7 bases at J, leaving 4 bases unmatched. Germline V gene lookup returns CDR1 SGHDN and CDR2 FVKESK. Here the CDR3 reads CASSQEQGARNEQFF. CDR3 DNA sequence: TGTGCCAGCAGCCAAGAACAGGGGGCGCGAAATGAGCAGTTCTTC.

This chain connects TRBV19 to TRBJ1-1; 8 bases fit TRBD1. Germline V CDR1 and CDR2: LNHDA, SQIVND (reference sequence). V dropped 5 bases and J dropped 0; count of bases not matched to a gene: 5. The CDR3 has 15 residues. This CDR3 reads CASSLRTGMNTEAFF. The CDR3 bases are TGTGCCAGTAGTTTAAGGACAGGGATGAACACTGAAGCTTTCTTT.

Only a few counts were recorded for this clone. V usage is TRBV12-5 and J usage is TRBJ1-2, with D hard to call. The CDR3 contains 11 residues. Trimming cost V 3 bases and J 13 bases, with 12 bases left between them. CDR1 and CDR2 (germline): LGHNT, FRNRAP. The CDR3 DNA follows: TGTGCTAGTGGTTTACTGACACCGGTCACCTTC. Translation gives CASGLLTPVTF.

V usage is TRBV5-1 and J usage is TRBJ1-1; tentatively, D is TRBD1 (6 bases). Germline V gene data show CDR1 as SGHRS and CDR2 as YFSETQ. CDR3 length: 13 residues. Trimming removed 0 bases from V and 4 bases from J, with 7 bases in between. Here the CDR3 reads CASSLDRVTEAFF. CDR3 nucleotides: TGCGCCAGCAGCTTGGACAGGGTCACTGAAGCTTTCTTT.

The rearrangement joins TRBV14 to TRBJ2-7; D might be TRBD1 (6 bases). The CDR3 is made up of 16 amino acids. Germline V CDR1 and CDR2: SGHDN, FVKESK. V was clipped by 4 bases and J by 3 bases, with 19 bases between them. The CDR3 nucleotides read TGTGCCAGCAGCCTTTACAGGGAACCCTACTACTACGAGCAGTACTTC. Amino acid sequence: CASSLYREPYYYEQYF.

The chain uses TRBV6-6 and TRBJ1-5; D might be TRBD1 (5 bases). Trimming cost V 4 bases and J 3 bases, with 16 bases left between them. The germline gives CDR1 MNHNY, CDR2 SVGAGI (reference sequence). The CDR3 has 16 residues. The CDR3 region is CASSFTLRDSNQPQHF. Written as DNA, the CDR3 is TGTGCCAGCAGTTTCACCCTCCGGGACTCCAATCAGCCCCAGCATTTT.

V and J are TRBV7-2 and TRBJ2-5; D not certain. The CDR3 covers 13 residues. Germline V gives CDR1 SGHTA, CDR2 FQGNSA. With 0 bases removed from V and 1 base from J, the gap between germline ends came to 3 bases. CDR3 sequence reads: CASSLALQETQYF. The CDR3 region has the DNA TGTGCCAGCAGCTTAGCCCTCCAAGAGACCCAGTACTTC.

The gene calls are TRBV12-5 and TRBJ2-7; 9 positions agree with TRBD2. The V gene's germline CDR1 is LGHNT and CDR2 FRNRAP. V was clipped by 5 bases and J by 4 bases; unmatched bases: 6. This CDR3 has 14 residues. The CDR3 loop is CASGPGGGGYEQYF. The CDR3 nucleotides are TGTGCTAGTGGTCCCGGCGGGGGGGGTTACGAGCAGTACTTC.

The CDR3 here is CASRETGHGVQETQYF. CDR3 bases: TGCGCCAGCAGGGAGACAGGGCACGGTGTACAAGAGACCCAGTACTTC. The J gene is TRBJ2-5, the V gene TRBV5-1; TRBD1 matches 7 bases. The germline V gene has CDR1 SGHRS and CDR2 YFSETQ. The CDR3 is 16 residues long. J lost 2 bases, V lost 5 bases, and 12 bases had no gene match. Using reference TRBV5-1 and TRBJ2-5 for the parts outside the CDR3, the full variable domain is KAGVTQTPRYLIKTRGQQVTLSCSPISGHRSVSWYQQTPGQGLQFLFEYFSETQRNKGNFPGRFSGRQFSNSRSEMNVSTLELGDSALYLCASRETGHGVQETQYFGPGTRLLVL.

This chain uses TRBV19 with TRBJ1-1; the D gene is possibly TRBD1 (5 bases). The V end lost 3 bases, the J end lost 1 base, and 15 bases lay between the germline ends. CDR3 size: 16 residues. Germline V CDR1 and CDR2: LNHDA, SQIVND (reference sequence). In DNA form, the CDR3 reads TGTGCCAGTAGTATCAAGGGGCCAGGGTCGAACACTGAAGCTTTCTTT. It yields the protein CASSIKGPGSNTEAFF.

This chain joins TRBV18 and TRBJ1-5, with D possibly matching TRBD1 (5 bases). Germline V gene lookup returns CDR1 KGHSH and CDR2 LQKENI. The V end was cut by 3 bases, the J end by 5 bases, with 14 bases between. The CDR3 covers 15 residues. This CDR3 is CASSPNWGVDQPQHF. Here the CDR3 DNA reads TGTGCCAGCTCACCCAACTGGGGGGTAGATCAGCCCCAGCATTTT.

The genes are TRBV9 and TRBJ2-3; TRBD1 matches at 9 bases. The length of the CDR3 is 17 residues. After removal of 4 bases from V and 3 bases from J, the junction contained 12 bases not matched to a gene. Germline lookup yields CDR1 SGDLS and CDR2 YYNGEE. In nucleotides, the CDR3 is TGTGCCAGCAGCTCCCCCAGGACAGGGGTTAGGACAGATACGCAGTATTTT. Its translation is CASSSPRTGVRTDTQYF.

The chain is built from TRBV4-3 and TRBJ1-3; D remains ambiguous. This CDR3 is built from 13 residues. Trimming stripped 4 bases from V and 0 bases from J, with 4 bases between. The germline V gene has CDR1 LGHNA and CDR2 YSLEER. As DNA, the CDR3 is TGCGCCAGCAGCCCGGGCTCTGGAAACACCATATATTTT. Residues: CASSPGSGNTIYF.

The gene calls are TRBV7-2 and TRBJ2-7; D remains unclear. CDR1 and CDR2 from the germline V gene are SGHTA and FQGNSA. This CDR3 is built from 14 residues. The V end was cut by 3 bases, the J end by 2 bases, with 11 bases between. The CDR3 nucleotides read TGTGCCAGCAGCTTCGTGCACAGACCCTACGAGCAGTACTTC. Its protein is CASSFVHRPYEQYF.

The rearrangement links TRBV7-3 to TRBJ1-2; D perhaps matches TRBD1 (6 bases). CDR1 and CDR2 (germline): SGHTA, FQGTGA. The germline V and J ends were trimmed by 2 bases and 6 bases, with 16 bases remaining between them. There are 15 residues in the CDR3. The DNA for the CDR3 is TGTGCCAGCAGCTTAGTCCCAGGGGAGTCGGATGGCTACACCTTC. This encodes CASSLVPGESDGYTF.

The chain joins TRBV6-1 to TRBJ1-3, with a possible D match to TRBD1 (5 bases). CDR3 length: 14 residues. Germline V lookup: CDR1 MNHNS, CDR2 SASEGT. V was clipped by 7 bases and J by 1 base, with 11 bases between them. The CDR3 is CASTSRASGNTIYF. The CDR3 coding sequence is TGTGCCAGCACTTCCAGGGCGTCTGGAAACACCATATATTTT.

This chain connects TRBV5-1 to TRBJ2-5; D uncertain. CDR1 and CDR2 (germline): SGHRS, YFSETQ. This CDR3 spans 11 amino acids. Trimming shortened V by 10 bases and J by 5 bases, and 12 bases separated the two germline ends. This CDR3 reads CARGLEETQYF. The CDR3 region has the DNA TGCGCCCGCGGCTTAGAGGAGACCCAGTACTTC.

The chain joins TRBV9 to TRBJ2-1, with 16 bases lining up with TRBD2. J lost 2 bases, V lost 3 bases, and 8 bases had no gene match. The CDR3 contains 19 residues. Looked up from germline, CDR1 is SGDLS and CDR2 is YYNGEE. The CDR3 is CASSALPGLAGGPYNEQFF. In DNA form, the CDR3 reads TGTGCCAGCAGCGCGCTCCCGGGACTAGCGGGGGGGCCCTACAATGAGCAGTTCTTC.

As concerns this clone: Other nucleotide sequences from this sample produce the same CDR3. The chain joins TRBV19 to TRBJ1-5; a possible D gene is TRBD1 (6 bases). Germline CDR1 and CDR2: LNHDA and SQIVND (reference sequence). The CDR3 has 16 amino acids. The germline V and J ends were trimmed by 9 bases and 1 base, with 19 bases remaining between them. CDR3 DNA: TGTGCCAGCATGGGGGCAGGCAGGATCAGCAATCAGCCCCAGCATTTT. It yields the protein CASMGAGRISNQPQHF.

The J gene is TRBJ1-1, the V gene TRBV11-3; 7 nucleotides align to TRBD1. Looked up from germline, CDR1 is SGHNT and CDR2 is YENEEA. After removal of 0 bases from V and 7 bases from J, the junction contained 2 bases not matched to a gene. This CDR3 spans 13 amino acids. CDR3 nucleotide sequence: TGTGCCAGCAGCTTAGAAGGGGGCAGTGAAGCTTTCTTT. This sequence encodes CASSLEGGSEAFF.

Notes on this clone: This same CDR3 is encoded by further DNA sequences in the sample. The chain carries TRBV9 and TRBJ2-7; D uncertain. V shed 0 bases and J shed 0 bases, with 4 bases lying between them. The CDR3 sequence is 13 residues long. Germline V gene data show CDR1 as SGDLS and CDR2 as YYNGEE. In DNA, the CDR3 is TGTGCCAGCAGCGTAGGTAGCTCCTACGAGCAGTACTTC. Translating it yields CASSVGSSYEQYF.

The CDR3 is CASSESEYTDTQYF. CDR3 nucleotide sequence: TGTGCCAGCAGTGAATCGGAGTACACAGATACGCAGTATTTT. The rearrangement joins TRBV6-5 to TRBJ2-3; D remains ambiguous. The CDR3 is 14 amino acids. Trimming removed 5 bases from V and 2 bases from J, with 11 bases in between. The germline V gene encodes CDR1 MNHEY and CDR2 SVGAGI.

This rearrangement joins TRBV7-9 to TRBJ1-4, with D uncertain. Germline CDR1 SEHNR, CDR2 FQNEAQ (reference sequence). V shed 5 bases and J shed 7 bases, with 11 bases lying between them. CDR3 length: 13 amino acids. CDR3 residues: CASSLYSSEKLFF. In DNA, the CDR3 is TGTGCCAGCAGCCTATATTCGTCTGAAAAACTGTTTTTT. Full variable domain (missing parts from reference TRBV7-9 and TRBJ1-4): DTGVSQNPRHKITKRGQNVTFRCDPISEHNRLYWYRQTLGQGPEFLTYFQNEAQLEKSRLLSDRFSAERPKGSFSTLEIQRTEQGDSAMYLCASSLYSSEKLFFGSGTQLSVL.

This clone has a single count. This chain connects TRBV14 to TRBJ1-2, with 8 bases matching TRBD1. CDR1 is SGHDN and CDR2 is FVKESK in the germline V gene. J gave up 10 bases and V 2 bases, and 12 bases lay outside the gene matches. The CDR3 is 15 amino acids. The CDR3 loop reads CASSQYPPDRADYTF. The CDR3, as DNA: TGTGCCAGCAGCCAATATCCCCCGGACAGGGCCGACTACACCTTC.

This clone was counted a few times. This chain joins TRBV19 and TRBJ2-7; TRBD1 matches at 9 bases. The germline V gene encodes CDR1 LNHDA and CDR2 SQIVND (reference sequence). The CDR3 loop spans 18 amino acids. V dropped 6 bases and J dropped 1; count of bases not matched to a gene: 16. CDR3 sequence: CASSQSVRGQGISYEQYF. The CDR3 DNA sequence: TGTGCCAGTAGCCAATCGGTCCGCGGACAGGGGATTTCCTACGAGCAGTACTTC.